Shown below are 21 T cell receptor beta chains from a single sample sequenced in a study of OX40 agonist ivuxolimab in advanced cancers. Only in-frame clones appear in the TCRdb table, and some are missing; sequencing was by immunoSEQ multiplex PCR. Of about 52,000 clones listed, over 85% were seen once; the top ten hold about 25%. The sequences come from CD4+ or CD8+ T cells sorted from blood, collected in a trial of the OX40 agonist ivuxolimab. The source is an adult with an advanced solid tumor such as melanoma, head and neck, liver or kidney cancer.

The rearrangement uses TRBV7-8 and TRBJ1-5; the D gene is possibly TRBD1 (5 bases). The CDR3 length is 15 residues. V lost 4 bases and J lost 5, with 15 bases in between. The germline gives CDR1 SGHVS, CDR2 FQNEAQ. For the CDR3, the DNA is TGTGCCAGCAGCTCCGGGACTCCCCGGGATCAGCCCCAGCATTTT. Translating gives CASSSGTPRDQPQHF.

This rearrangement joins TRBV7-2 to TRBJ1-2, with 11 bases that match TRBD1. J lost 6 bases, V lost 3 bases, and 6 bases had no gene match. The CDR3 spans 15 residues. CDR1 is SGHTA and CDR2 is FQGNSA in the germline V gene. The CDR3 loop is CASSFGTGGIDGYTF. In DNA form, the CDR3 reads TGTGCCAGCAGCTTCGGGACAGGGGGTATTGATGGCTACACCTTC.

CDR3 nucleotide sequence: TGTGCCAGCAGCCCCCGTGAGGGGGGGACCTACGAGCAGTACTTC. It translates to CASSPREGGTYEQYF. The chain has TRBV7-6 and TRBJ2-7, with a tentative D call TRBD2 (7 bases). Germline-derived CDR1 and CDR2 are SGHVS and FNYEAQ. V shed 5 bases and J shed 2 bases, with 16 bases lying between them. This CDR3 is 15 amino acids long.

The V and J genes are TRBV13 and TRBJ1-2, with D perhaps TRBD1 (6 bases). The CDR3 extends over 14 amino acids. V was shortened by 3 bases and J by 6 bases, with 14 bases between the two germline ends. Germline loops: CDR1 PRHDT, CDR2 FYEKMQ (reference sequence). The CDR3 spells CASSLPPGENGYTF. CDR3 DNA sequence: TGTGCCAGCAGCTTGCCGCCAGGGGAAAATGGCTACACCTTC.

This sequence joins TRBV5-4 and TRBJ2-5; D is possibly TRBD2 (6 bases). Germline V CDR1 and CDR2: SGHNT, YYREEE (reference sequence). The CDR3 runs to 14 residues. Trimming removed 1 base from V and 4 bases from J, with 11 bases in between. The CDR3 here is CASSLLGRAETQYF. In DNA, the CDR3 is TGTGCCAGCAGCTTGCTCGGGAGAGCAGAGACCCAGTACTTC.

The CDR3 region has the DNA TGTGCCAGCAGTTTAGGGCCGCCGGGGGCAGATACGCAGTATTTT. Its protein is CASSLGPPGADTQYF. The J gene is TRBJ2-3, the V gene TRBV27, with D possibly matching TRBD2 (6 bases). V was cut by 2 bases and J by 4 bases, with 13 bases left in between. The CDR3 is 15 residues long. The V gene's germline CDR1 is MNHEY and CDR2 SMNVEV (reference sequence).

The genes are TRBV4-3 and TRBJ2-7; D possibly corresponds to TRBD2 (5 bases). CDR3 length equals 14 residues. Trimming left V 1 base short and J 7 bases short, with 14 bases between. The germline V gene encodes CDR1 LGHNA and CDR2 YSLEER. CDR3 sequence (DNA): TGCGCCAGCAGCCAAGTAGAGGGCCCCTTGGAGCAGTACTTC. Its translation is CASSQVEGPLEQYF.

The chain joins TRBV4-3 to TRBJ2-1; D remains ambiguous. Germline V gene sequence: CDR1 LGHNA, CDR2 YSLEER. The V gene lost 3 bases and the J gene lost 5 bases, with 11 bases spanning the gap. The CDR3 contains 14 residues. CDR3 loop: CASSHLLANNEQFF. In DNA form, the CDR3 reads TGCGCCAGCAGCCACCTCCTCGCTAACAATGAGCAGTTCTTC.

The chain couples TRBV15 to TRBJ2-1; a possible D gene is TRBD2 (5 bases). This CDR3 is 16 amino acids long. V shed 0 bases and J shed 4 bases, with 13 bases lying between them. Germline V gene data show CDR1 as LNHNV and CDR2 as YYDKDF (reference sequence). The CDR3: CATSRESGGRYNEQFF. CDR3 coding DNA: TGTGCCACCAGCAGAGAGAGTGGAGGCAGATACAATGAGCAGTTCTTC.

The chain combines TRBV19 with TRBJ1-4; TRBD1 aligns across 7 bases. The CDR3 extends over 14 amino acids. CDR1 LNHDA and CDR2 SQIVND come from the germline V gene (reference sequence). The V gene end was trimmed by 7 bases and the J gene end by 5 bases; junction bases not matched to a gene: 7. The CDR3 loop reads CASKTGQINEKLFF. The CDR3 DNA reads TGTGCCAGTAAGACGGGACAGATAAATGAAAAACTGTTTTTT.

Sample share makes this clone medium-sized. The chain is built from TRBV29-1 and TRBJ2-7; D is possibly TRBD2 (6 bases). CDR3 size: 13 residues. CDR1 SQVTM and CDR2 ANQGSEA come from the germline V gene. V lost 4 bases and J 6 bases, leaving 16 bases between the germline ends. CDR3 coding DNA: TGCAGCGTTGGTGTGGCGGGATTAGGCGAGCAGTACTTC. Translation gives CSVGVAGLGEQYF.

The J gene is TRBJ1-2, the V gene TRBV28; D is unclear. CDR3 length equals 15 residues. V shed 5 bases and J shed 3 bases, with 16 bases lying between them. Germline values: CDR1 MDHEN, CDR2 SYDVKM. The CDR3 DNA sequence: TGTGCCAGCAGTCCGACCGGCCGACCTTACTATGGCTACACCTTC. Amino acids: CASSPTGRPYYGYTF.

The chain has TRBV2 and TRBJ2-1, with D maybe TRBD1 (5 bases). The length of the CDR3 is 14 residues. Germline CDR1 reads SNHLY; CDR2 reads FYNNEI. Trimming left V 9 bases short and J 0 bases short, with 12 bases between. CDR3 bases: TGTGCCAGTACCTCAGGGTACTCCTACAATGAGCAGTTCTTC. It yields the protein CASTSGYSYNEQFF.

The chain has TRBV6-1 and TRBJ2-7; a weak D match, TRBD1 (6 bases). This CDR3 contains 12 residues. The V end lost 10 bases, the J end lost 3 bases, and 13 bases lay between the germline ends. The germline CDR1 and CDR2 sequences are MNHNS and SASEGT. CDR3 amino acids: CATYQGIYEQYF. The CDR3 bases are TGTGCCACCTATCAGGGGATCTACGAGCAGTACTTC.

CDR3 sequence: CASSISGQQETQYF. Written as DNA, the CDR3 is TGTGCCAGCAGCATTTCCGGACAACAAGAGACCCAGTACTTC. The J gene is TRBJ2-5, the V gene TRBV5-6; a possible D gene is TRBD1 (5 bases). This CDR3 contains 14 residues. Trimming pared 4 bases from V and 2 bases from J, leaving 12 bases between. Germline V gives CDR1 SGHDT, CDR2 YYEEEE.

The chain employs TRBV6-5 and TRBJ1-2; the match to TRBD1 covers 10 bases. Looked up from germline, CDR1 is MNHEY and CDR2 is SVGAGI. Trimming cost V 5 bases and J 7 bases; bases outside gene matches: 7. The CDR3 sequence is 14 residues long. The chain's CDR3 is CASSTPGQGFGYTF. CDR3 DNA sequence: TGTGCCAGCAGTACTCCGGGACAGGGGTTTGGCTACACCTTC.

This sequence joins TRBV7-9 and TRBJ2-7; 10 nucleotides match TRBD2. Germline lookup yields CDR1 SEHNR and CDR2 FQNEAQ (reference sequence). The CDR3 is made up of 17 amino acids. Germline trimming cut 0 bases from V and 4 bases from J; bases unmatched to any gene: 9. The CDR3 nucleotides are TGTGCCAGCAGCTTAGCGCCCGAGAGCGGGAGGGGATACGAGCAGTACTTC. It codes for CASSLAPESGRGYEQYF.

The chain has TRBV6-1 and TRBJ2-2, with D perhaps TRBD2 (6 bases). The germline CDR1 and CDR2 sequences are MNHNS and SASEGT. The V end was cut by 8 bases, the J end by 1 base, with 14 bases between. The CDR3 spans 15 residues. The chain's CDR3 is CASFPPGLNTGELFF. In DNA form, the CDR3 reads TGTGCCAGCTTTCCTCCGGGACTGAACACCGGGGAGCTGTTTTTT.

V and J are TRBV27 and TRBJ2-3; D is unclear. The CDR3 spans 11 residues. Trimming left V 6 bases short and J 3 bases short, with 4 bases between. The germline gives CDR1 MNHEY, CDR2 SMNVEV (reference sequence). CDR3: CASSLTDTQYF. In DNA form, the CDR3 reads TGTGCCAGCAGCCTGACAGATACGCAGTATTTT.

This sequence joins TRBV28 and TRBJ2-7; possible D gene TRBD2, 6 bases. Between the trimmed V and J ends, which lost 4 bases and 7 bases, there was a span of 20 bases. CDR1 and CDR2 (germline): MDHEN, SYDVKM. CDR3 length: 15 amino acids. The CDR3 DNA is TGTGCCAGCAGTTACCCTGGGACTCCTCCGGGAGAGCAGTACTTC. Amino acid sequence: CASSYPGTPPGEQYF.

The chain joins TRBV6-5 to TRBJ1-2; D not certain. Germline CDR1 reads MNHEY; CDR2 reads SVGAGI. The CDR3 has 13 amino acids. Between the trimmed V and J ends, which lost 1 base and 1 base, there was a span of 4 bases. The CDR3 reads CASSYYFNYGYTF. The CDR3 bases are TGTGCCAGCAGTTACTACTTTAACTATGGCTACACCTTC.